Presented here are 12 T cell receptor beta chains from one specimen sequenced in a study of technical replicates of blood from a few donors. TCRdb's copy holds only in-frame clones and misses some; the assay was immunoSEQ multiplex PCR. This sample has roughly 80,000 clones; nearly 96% occur once, and the top ten carry 0.3% to 0.4%. Sequences were obtained from T cells isolated from PBMCs. The receptors here all came from a human donor in good health.

The chain couples TRBV10-2 to TRBJ2-3; 9 nucleotides align to TRBD1. The germline V gene encodes CDR1 WSHSY and CDR2 SAAADI. This CDR3 region has 14 residues. The junction had 5 bases not matched to a gene; V was cut back by 7 bases and J by 3 bases. The CDR3 spells CASKGQGRTDTQYF. In DNA, the CDR3 is TGCGCCAGCAAAGGACAGGGGAGGACAGATACGCAGTATTTT.

The rearrangement uses TRBV6-5 and TRBJ2-7, with D possibly matching TRBD1 (6 bases). The CDR3 covers 16 residues. Trimming removed 0 bases at V and 4 bases at J, with 16 bases between. The V gene's germline CDR1 is MNHEY and CDR2 SVGAGI. This CDR3 is CASSYSNGTRSYEQYF. DNA of the CDR3: TGTGCCAGCAGTTACTCGAATGGGACACGATCGTACGAGCAGTACTTC.

The genes are TRBV28 and TRBJ2-4, with a tentative D call TRBD2 (5 bases). Per germline, CDR1 MDHEN and CDR2 SYDVKM. Trimming pared 2 bases from V and 8 bases from J, leaving 10 bases between. This CDR3 region has 13 residues. CDR3 protein: CASSLPSSDIQYF. The DNA for the CDR3 is TGTGCCAGCAGTTTACCTAGCTCCGACATTCAGTACTTC. The whole variable domain, remainder taken from reference TRBV28 and TRBJ2-4, is DVKVTQSSRYLVKRTGEKVFLECVQDMDHENMFWYRQDPGLGLRLIYFSYDVKMKEKGDIPEGYSVSREKKERFSLILESASTNQTSMYLCASSLPSSDIQYFGAGTRLSVL.

The chain links TRBV25-1 to TRBJ2-3; 10 bases line up with TRBD2. This CDR3 comprises 17 residues. V lost 0 bases to trimming and J lost 3 bases; unmatched junction nucleotides: 6. Germline assignment: CDR1 MGHDK and CDR2 SYGVNS. Here the CDR3 DNA reads TGTGCCAGCAGTGAATATGGGCTAGCGGGAGTTACAGATACGCAGTATTTT. Translating gives CASSEYGLAGVTDTQYF.

This clone occurred once. This chain connects TRBV9 to TRBJ2-5, with 11 bases matching TRBD1. Germline CDR1 SGDLS, CDR2 YYNGEE. The CDR3 length is 15 residues. J gave up 7 bases and V 1 base, and 6 bases lay outside the gene matches. CDR3 sequence: CASSVSGTGGGTQYF. DNA for the CDR3: TGTGCCAGCAGCGTATCCGGGACAGGGGGAGGGACCCAGTACTTC.

This chain uses TRBV11-2 with TRBJ1-1; unclear D gene. Germline-derived CDR1 and CDR2 are SGHAT and FQNNGV. The V end was cut by 5 bases, the J end by 1 base, with 14 bases between. This CDR3 has 15 residues. CDR3 in DNA: TGTGCCAGCAGCCAGGAGCGGAGAGCGAACACTGAAGCTTTCTTT. Amino acids: CASSQERRANTEAFF. The whole variable domain, filled in from reference TRBV11-2 and TRBJ1-1, reads EAGVAQSPRYKIIEKRQSVAFWCNPISGHATLYWYQQILGQGPKLLIQFQNNGVVDDSQLPKDRFSAERLKGVDSTLKIQPAKLEDSAVYLCASSQERRANTEAFFGQGTRLTVV.

V is TRBV12-5 and J is TRBJ2-5; possible D gene TRBD2, 5 bases. Trimming left V 3 bases short and J 2 bases short, with 7 bases between. Germline CDR1 reads LGHNT; CDR2 reads FRNRAP. The CDR3 runs 13 residues. Here the CDR3 reads CASGLAVQETQYF. The CDR3 coding sequence is TGTGCTAGTGGTTTAGCGGTACAAGAGACCCAGTACTTC.

The DNA for the CDR3 is TGCGCCAGCTCCGGGGAGGGAGGAGAAAAACTGTTTTTT. This sequence encodes CASSGEGGEKLFF. J is TRBJ1-4 and V is TRBV5-1; D gene unclear. The CDR3 runs to 13 residues. Germline-derived CDR1 and CDR2 are SGHRS and YFSETQ. The V end lost 7 bases, the J end lost 8 bases, and 15 bases lay between the germline ends.

The CDR3 reads CAIRAGTGVSYEQYF. CDR3 sequence (DNA): TGTGCCATCAGAGCCGGGACAGGGGTCTCCTACGAGCAGTACTTC. The V gene is TRBV10-3, the J gene TRBJ2-7; 10 bases agree with TRBD1. This CDR3 is 15 amino acids long. Germline loops: CDR1 ENHRY, CDR2 SYGVKD. The junction had 5 bases not matched to a gene; V was cut back by 6 bases and J by 0 bases.

The genes are TRBV9 and TRBJ2-2, with TRBD1 as a possible D gene (6 bases). This CDR3 is 14 amino acids long. CDR1 is SGDLS and CDR2 is YYNGEE in the germline V gene. V lost 0 bases and J 7 bases, leaving 10 bases between the germline ends. In DNA, the CDR3 is TGTGCCAGCAGCGTAGTAGAGGGGGTCGGGGAGCTGTTTTTT. Residues: CASSVVEGVGELFF.

V gene TRBV6-1 combines with J gene TRBJ2-7; 10 bases fit TRBD1. In germline, CDR1 is MNHNS, CDR2 SASEGT. V lost 6 bases, J lost 5 bases, and 7 bases stayed unmatched. This CDR3 has 14 amino acids. The CDR3 DNA follows: TGTGCCAGCAGCTACAGACAGGGGGCGGACGAGCAGTACTTC. The encoded protein is CASSYRQGADEQYF.

This chain uses TRBV4-1 with TRBJ2-7; 16 bases agree with TRBD2. The CDR3 has 20 residues. J gave up 6 bases and V 0 bases, and 14 bases lay outside the gene matches. CDR1 is MGHRA and CDR2 is YSYEKL in the germline V gene. The CDR3 region is CASSQERAGLAGGPFAEQYF. The CDR3 DNA follows: TGCGCCAGCAGCCAAGAACGCGCGGGACTAGCGGGAGGGCCCTTCGCCGAGCAGTACTTC.